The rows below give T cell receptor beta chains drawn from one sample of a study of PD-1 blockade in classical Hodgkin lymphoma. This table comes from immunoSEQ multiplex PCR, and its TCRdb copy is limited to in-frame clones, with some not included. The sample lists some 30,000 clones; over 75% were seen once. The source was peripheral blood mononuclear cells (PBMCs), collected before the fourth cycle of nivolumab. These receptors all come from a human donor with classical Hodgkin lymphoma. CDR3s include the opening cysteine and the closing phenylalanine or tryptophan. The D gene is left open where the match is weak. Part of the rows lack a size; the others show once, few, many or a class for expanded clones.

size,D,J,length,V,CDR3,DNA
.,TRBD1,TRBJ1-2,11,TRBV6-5,CASSRGGPYTF,TGTGCCAGCAGCAGGGGGGGGCCCTACACCTTC
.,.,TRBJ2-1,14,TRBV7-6,CASSFLTGSNEQFF,TGTGCCAGCAGCTTCCTAACAGGGAGCAATGAGCAGTTCTTC
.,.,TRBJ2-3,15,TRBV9,CASSVGDAGRDTQYF,TGTGCCAGCAGCGTAGGGGACGCCGGTAGGGATACGCAGTATTTT
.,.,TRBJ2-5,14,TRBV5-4,CASSLEVYQETQYF,TGTGCCAGCAGCTTGGAGGTGTACCAAGAGACCCAGTACTTC
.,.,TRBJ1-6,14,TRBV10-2,CASIPDSYNSPLHF,TGCGCCAGCATTCCTGACTCCTATAATTCACCCCTCCACTTT
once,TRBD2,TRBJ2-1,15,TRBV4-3,CASSPSWQGGNEQFF,TGCGCCAGCAGCCCTTCCTGGCAGGGAGGGAATGAGCAGTTCTTC
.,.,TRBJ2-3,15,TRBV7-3,CASSVQGPGTDTQYF,TGTGCCAGCAGCGTACAGGGCCCCGGCACAGATACGCAGTATTTT
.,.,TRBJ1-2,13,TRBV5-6,CASSLEVAQGYTF,TGTGCCAGCAGCTTGGAGGTTGCGCAAGGCTACACCTTC
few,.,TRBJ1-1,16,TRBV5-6,CASSQKGRASRTEAFF,TGTGCCAGCAGCCAAAAGGGCCGGGCGTCGAGAACTGAAGCTTTCTTT
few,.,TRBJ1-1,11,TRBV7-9,CASSLGTEAFF,TGTGCCAGCAGCTTAGGGACTGAAGCTTTCTTT
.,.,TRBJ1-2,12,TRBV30,CAWRGRIYGYTF,TGTGCCTGGAGGGGACGGATCTATGGCTACACCTTC
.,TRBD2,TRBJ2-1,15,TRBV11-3,CASSLASGGYNEQFF,TGTGCCAGCAGCTTAGCTAGCGGGGGCTACAATGAGCAGTTCTTC
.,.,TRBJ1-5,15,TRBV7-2,CASSLGVRSNQPQHF,TGTGCCAGCAGCTTAGGGGTAAGGAGCAATCAGCCCCAGCATTTT
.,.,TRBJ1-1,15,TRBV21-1,CASSSKTGLYTEAFF,TGTGCCAGCAGCAGCAAGACAGGGTTGTACACTGAAGCTTTCTTT
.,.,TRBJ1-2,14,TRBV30,CAWSRTGPLQGYTF,TGTGCCTGGAGTCGAACGGGCCCATTGCAAGGCTACACCTTC
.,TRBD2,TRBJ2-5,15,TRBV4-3,CASSQDRTSQETQYF,TGCGCCAGCAGCCAAGACCGGACTAGCCAAGAGACCCAGTACTTC
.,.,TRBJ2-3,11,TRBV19,CASSMADTQYF,TGTGCCAGTAGTATGGCAGATACGCAGTATTTT
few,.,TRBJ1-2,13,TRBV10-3,CAISTQSNYGYTF,TGTGCCATCAGTACACAGAGTAACTATGGCTACACCTTC
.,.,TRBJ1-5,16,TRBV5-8,CASSLGGESGNQPQHF,TGTGCCAGCAGCTTGGGGGGGGAATCAGGCAATCAGCCCCAGCATTTT
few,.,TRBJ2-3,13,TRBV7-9,CASSLPKTDTQYF,TGTGCCAGCAGCCTTCCCAAAACAGATACGCAGTATTTT
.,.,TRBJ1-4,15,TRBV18,CASSLSGATNEKLFF,TGTGCCAGCTCACTGAGTGGAGCAACTAATGAAAAACTGTTTTTT
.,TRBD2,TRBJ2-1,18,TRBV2,CASTGGGLAGVRGNEQFF,TGTGCCAGCACAGGGGGGGGACTAGCGGGAGTCAGAGGGAATGAGCAGTTCTTC
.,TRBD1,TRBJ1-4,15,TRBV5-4,CASTPDRANNEKLFF,TGTGCCAGCACGCCGGACAGGGCCAATAATGAAAAACTGTTTTTT